Presented here are 21 T cell receptor beta chains from one specimen sequenced in a study of blood T cell repertoires in COVID-19. Some clones are missing from TCRdb's copy, which holds only in-frame ones; the method was immunoSEQ multiplex PCR. Found here are roughly 100,000 clones, about 83% of them singletons; the top ten hold around 9.5%. The specimen sequenced was peripheral blood. These receptors were obtained from a man in his forties or fifties with active or convalescent COVID-19.

This rearrangement joins TRBV7-2 to TRBJ1-3; D perhaps matches TRBD1 (5 bases). Germline assignment: CDR1 SGHTA and CDR2 FQGNSA. The CDR3 has 16 amino acids. The V gene lost 1 base and the J gene lost 0 bases, with 10 bases spanning the gap. CDR3 nucleotide sequence: TGTGCCAGCAGCTTAGGTACAGGCAACTCTGGAAACACCATATATTTT. It encodes CASSLGTGNSGNTIYF. The full variable domain, completed using reference TRBV7-2 and TRBJ1-3, is GAGVSQSPSNKVTEKGKDVELRCDPISGHTALYWYRQSLGQGLEFLIYFQGNSAPDKSGLPSDRFSAERTGGSVSTLTIQRTQQEDSAVYLCASSLGTGNSGNTIYFGEGSWLTVV.

The chain carries TRBV6-6 and TRBJ2-2; TRBD1 might be the D (6 bases). The CDR3 runs 15 residues. Germline V lookup: CDR1 MNHNY, CDR2 SVGAGI (reference sequence). Trimming shortened V by 5 bases and J by 0 bases, and 10 bases separated the two germline ends. In nucleotides, the CDR3 is TGTGCCAGCAGTAAGACAGGTTCGAACACCGGGGAGCTGTTTTTT. This gives the protein CASSKTGSNTGELFF.

The chain couples TRBV18 to TRBJ2-7, with a possible D match to TRBD1 (5 bases). Trimming stripped 3 bases from V and 4 bases from J, with 7 bases between. CDR3 length equals 12 residues. Germline V gene lookup returns CDR1 KGHSH and CDR2 LQKENI. The CDR3 DNA reads TGTGCCAGCTCACCTCGACAGTACGAGCAGTACTTC. Translating it yields CASSPRQYEQYF.

This chain connects TRBV6-5 to TRBJ2-7; 8 bases agree with TRBD1. CDR1 MNHEY and CDR2 SVGAGI come from the germline V gene. The CDR3 contains 15 residues. The ends lost 6 bases at V and 0 bases at J; junction bases unmatched: 7. CDR3 DNA sequence: TGTGCCAGCAGACCCGGGACAGGCCTCTCCTACGAGCAGTACTTC. Its protein product is CASRPGTGLSYEQYF.

The chain uses TRBV5-8 and TRBJ1-1; possibly TRBD1 for D (6 bases). Trimming cost V 0 bases and J 8 bases, with 11 bases left between them. The length of the CDR3 is 13 residues. Looked up from germline, CDR1 is SGHTS and CDR2 is YDEGEE. CDR3 loop: CASSLAGTPEAFF. The DNA for the CDR3 is TGTGCCAGCAGCTTGGCCGGGACACCAGAAGCTTTCTTT.

The chain has TRBV6-5 and TRBJ1-1; a weak D match, TRBD1 (6 bases). V was trimmed by 6 bases and J by 1 base, leaving 15 bases between them. Germline assignment: CDR1 MNHEY and CDR2 SVGAGI. The CDR3 has 15 amino acids. CDR3 residues: CASSLKQGPNTEAFF. The DNA for the CDR3 is TGTGCCAGCAGCTTAAAACAGGGACCGAACACTGAAGCTTTCTTT.

V is TRBV27 and J is TRBJ1-2, with 8 positions matching TRBD1. The CDR3 has 13 amino acids. Germline loops: CDR1 MNHEY, CDR2 SMNVEV (reference sequence). V shed 2 bases and J 8 bases; nucleotides not matched to a gene: 4. CDR3 loop: CASSLETGDGYTF. In DNA form, the CDR3 reads TGTGCCAGCAGTTTAGAGACAGGGGACGGCTACACCTTC.

The chain carries TRBV7-3 and TRBJ1-1, with TRBD1 matching over 7 bases. Germline V gene data show CDR1 as SGHTA and CDR2 as FQGTGA. The junction had 4 bases not matched to a gene; V was cut back by 5 bases and J by 4 bases. The CDR3 runs to 13 residues. The CDR3 loop is CASSNRQGTEAFF. The CDR3 coding sequence is TGTGCCAGCAGCAACCGACAGGGCACTGAAGCTTTCTTT.

J is TRBJ2-3 and V is TRBV21-1; the D segment call TRBD2 is taken from the table without a DNA check. TRBV21-1 is classified as a pseudogene. This CDR3 region has 13 residues. CDR3 in DNA: TGTGCCAGCAGCCTAGGGGGGGCGGATACGCAGTATTTT. Residues: CASSLGGADTQYF.

This clone was observed a few times. V and J are TRBV6-5 and TRBJ2-1; D might be TRBD2 (5 bases). This CDR3 comprises 15 residues. Per germline, CDR1 MNHEY and CDR2 SVGAGI. V dropped 5 bases and J dropped 2 bases, with 13 bases sitting between them. The CDR3, as DNA: TGTGCCAGCAGTCCCCGCGGAGGAGCCTACAATGAGCAGTTCTTC. Protein: CASSPRGGAYNEQFF.

The gene calls are TRBV11-2 and TRBJ2-6, with 8 bases fitting TRBD2. The CDR3 is 17 residues long. Germline CDR1 is SGHAT and CDR2 is FQNNGV. Unmatched junction bases numbered 7, after V lost 4 bases and J lost 2 bases. The CDR3 protein is CASSSYPGGAGANVLTF. In nucleotides, the CDR3 is TGTGCCAGCAGCTCCTACCCGGGAGGGGCTGGGGCCAACGTCCTGACTTTC.

V is TRBV6-5 and J is TRBJ1-2; possible D gene TRBD1, 6 bases. Trimming took off 0 bases at V and 8 bases at J, with 16 bases between the two ends. Per germline, CDR1 MNHEY and CDR2 SVGAGI. The CDR3 spans 15 residues. The CDR3 DNA sequence: TGTGCCAGCAGTTACTCTCTAACAGGGTCGGGCGGCTACACCTTC. It specifies CASSYSLTGSGGYTF.

V and J are TRBV5-1 and TRBJ2-7; a weak D match, TRBD2 (6 bases). The CDR3 runs 16 residues. V lost 4 bases and J lost 1, with 18 bases in between. Germline CDR1 SGHRS, CDR2 YFSETQ. The CDR3 sequence: CASSPSGLLGSYEQYF. Here the CDR3 DNA reads TGCGCCAGCAGCCCCTCAGGACTATTGGGTTCCTACGAGCAGTACTTC.

V is TRBV5-4 and J is TRBJ1-1; no firm D call. This CDR3 is built from 16 residues. Trimming took off 0 bases at V and 0 bases at J, with 12 bases between the two ends. Germline CDR1 and CDR2: SGHNT and YYREEE (reference sequence). In DNA form, the CDR3 reads TGTGCCAGCAGCTTGGGCGGCGAGGAATTGAACACTGAAGCTTTCTTT. Translation gives CASSLGGEELNTEAFF. Combining the CDR3 with reference TRBV5-4 and TRBJ1-1 gives the whole variable domain ETGVTQSPTHLIKTRGQQVTLRCSSQSGHNTVSWYQQALGQGPQFIFQYYREEENGRGNFPPRFSGLQFPNYSSELNVNALELDDSALYLCASSLGGEELNTEAFFGQGTRLTVV.

V is TRBV2 and J is TRBJ2-3; 10 bases map to TRBD2. V gave up 2 bases and J gave up 6 bases; unmatched junction bases: 8. There are 16 residues in the CDR3. Looked up from germline, CDR1 is SNHLY and CDR2 is FYNNEI. CDR3 bases: TGTGCCAGCAGTGAACGGTTACTAGCGGGGTGGGATACGCAGTATTTT. This codes for CASSERLLAGWDTQYF.

In its sample, this clone was seen a few times. This chain connects TRBV9 to TRBJ2-7; maybe TRBD1 (6 bases). Per germline, CDR1 SGDLS and CDR2 YYNGEE. The CDR3 contains 19 residues. V was cut by 4 bases and J by 4 bases, with 30 bases left in between. CDR3 sequence (DNA): TGTGCCAGCAGCCCCCGTTCAGATGTGAGGGACACACGTCAGTACGAGCAGTACTTC. Translating gives CASSPRSDVRDTRQYEQYF.

The gene calls are TRBV10-2 and TRBJ1-5; D remains unclear. Trimming removed 4 bases from V and 0 bases from J, with 7 bases in between. The germline V gene encodes CDR1 WSHSY and CDR2 SAAADI. The CDR3 covers 14 residues. The CDR3 here is CASSAQLSNQPQHF. The CDR3 DNA reads TGCGCCAGCAGTGCACAGCTTAGCAATCAGCCCCAGCATTTT.

Only a few counts were recorded for this clone. The rearrangement links TRBV7-2 to TRBJ2-1, with 8 nucleotides matching TRBD1. The CDR3 is 17 amino acids. With 5 bases clipped from V and 0 bases from J, the junction kept 9 bases outside the gene matches. Germline CDR1 reads SGHTA; CDR2 reads FQGNSA. The CDR3 spells CASSRDRGKSSYNEQFF. In DNA, the CDR3 is TGTGCCAGCAGCCGTGACAGGGGTAAGAGCTCCTACAATGAGCAGTTCTTC.

This sequence joins TRBV27 and TRBJ1-6, with D possibly being TRBD1 (5 bases). The CDR3 sequence is 16 residues long. Per the germline V gene, CDR1 is MNHEY and CDR2 is SMNVEV (reference sequence). V shed 5 bases and J shed 8 bases, with 19 bases lying between them. CDR3 in amino acids: CASSRNQGLGYSPLHF. CDR3 sequence (DNA): TGTGCCAGCAGTAGAAATCAGGGTTTGGGGTATTCACCCCTCCACTTT.

The V gene is TRBV18, the J gene TRBJ1-4; D is unclear. The CDR3 contains 13 residues. With 1 base removed from V and 7 bases from J, the gap between germline ends came to 7 bases. In germline, CDR1 is KGHSH, CDR2 LQKENI. The CDR3 sequence: CASSPQRSEKLFF. In nucleotides, the CDR3 is TGTGCCAGCTCACCACAGAGAAGTGAAAAACTGTTTTTT. Supplemented by reference TRBV18 and TRBJ1-4, the full variable domain reads NAGVMQNPRHLVRRRGQEARLRCSPMKGHSHVYWYRQLPEEGLKFMVYLQKENIIDESGMPKERFSAEFPKEGPSILRIQQVVRGDSAAYFCASSPQRSEKLFFGSGTQLSVL.

The J gene is TRBJ1-2, the V gene TRBV3-1 (or the pseudogene TRBV3-2); 7 nucleotides line up with TRBD1. This CDR3 spans 16 amino acids. The trim removed 0 bases at V and 7 bases at J, leaving 11 bases unmatched. Germline V gene data show CDR1 as LGHDT and CDR2 as YNNKEL (reference sequence). The CDR3 coding sequence is TGTGCCAGCAGCCAAGATCGAACACAGGGGAAAGGTGGCTACACCTTC. Its translation is CASSQDRTQGKGGYTF.